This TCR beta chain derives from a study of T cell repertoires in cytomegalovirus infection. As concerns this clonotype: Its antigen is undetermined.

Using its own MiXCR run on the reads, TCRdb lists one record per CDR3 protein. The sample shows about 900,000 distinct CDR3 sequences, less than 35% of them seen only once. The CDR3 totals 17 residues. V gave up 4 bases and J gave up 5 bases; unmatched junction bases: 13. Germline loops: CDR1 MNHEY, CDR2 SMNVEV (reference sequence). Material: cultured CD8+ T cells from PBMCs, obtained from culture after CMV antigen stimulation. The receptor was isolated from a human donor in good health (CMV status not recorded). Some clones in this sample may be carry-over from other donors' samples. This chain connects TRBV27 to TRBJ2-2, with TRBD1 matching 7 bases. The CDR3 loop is CASSYRRYRGVTGELFF. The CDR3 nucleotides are TGTGCCAGCAGTTATCGCCGATACAGGGGTGTAACCGGGGAGCTGTTTTTT.